The rows below give T cell receptor beta chains drawn from one sample of a study of T cell changes during pregnancy in multiple sclerosis. Libraries were prepared by immunoSEQ multiplex PCR; TCRdb keeps only in-frame clonotypes and omits some of them. The data show about 38,000 clones, about 95% seen once. This material consisted of CD4+ T cells from peripheral blood mononuclear cells, taken in the second trimester of pregnancy. The source is a female donor with multiple sclerosis, enrolled in a pregnancy study. The CDR3 runs from the conserved cysteine through the conserved F or W. A D gene is named only where the DNA matches it firmly. Part of the rows lack a size; the others show once, few, many or a class for expanded clones.

>TRBJ2-5|once|TRBV7-3|TRBD2
CASSSRGRGGQETQYF
TGTGCCAGCAGCTCCCGTGGGCGGGGGGGCCAAGAGACCCAGTACTTC
>TRBJ2-2|.|TRBV4-3|.
CASSQNPRTAHTGELFF
TGCGCCAGCAGCCAAAACCCCCGGACAGCCCACACCGGGGAGCTGTTTTTT
>TRBJ1-2|.|TRBV29-1|TRBD1
CSVEGTGQSF
TGCAGCGTTGAGGGGACAGGCCAAAGCTTC
>TRBJ1-3|.|TRBV6-6|.
CAVGDSRDTIYF
TGTGCCGTCGGAGACAGCCGGGACACCATATATTTT
>TRBJ2-5|.|TRBV5-1|TRBD2
CASSLRTSGRVGEETQYF
TGCGCCAGCAGCCTACGGACTAGCGGGAGGGTAGGTGAAGAGACCCAGTACTTC
>TRBJ2-1|.|TRBV9|TRBD2
CASSVTSGSYNEQFF
TGTGCCAGCAGCGTAACTAGCGGCTCCTACAATGAGCAGTTCTTC
>TRBJ2-5|.|TRBV5-4|TRBD2
CASSPGLARRETQYF
TGTGCCAGCAGCCCGGGACTAGCCCGGCGCGAGACCCAGTACTTC
>TRBJ2-1|once|TRBV9|TRBD2
CASSVALAGTQDNEQFF
TGTGCCAGCAGCGTAGCGCTAGCGGGGACCCAAGACAATGAGCAGTTCTTC
>TRBJ1-5|few|TRBV19|.
CASSSRSGGEQPQHF
TGTGCCAGTAGTAGCAGGTCGGGGGGAGAGCAGCCCCAGCATTTT
>TRBJ2-7|.|TRBV6-4|.
CAKPEIRLLLTYEQYF
TGTGCCAAACCAGAGATAAGATTACTACTAACCTACGAGCAGTACTTC
>TRBJ1-1|.|TRBV5-4|TRBD1
CASSSTGVRSTEAFF
TGTGCCAGCAGCTCGACAGGGGTTCGGAGCACTGAAGCTTTCTTT
>TRBJ1-1|few|TRBV14|TRBD1
CASSVPRDRGNTEAFF
TGTGCCAGCAGCGTACCCCGGGACAGGGGGAACACTGAAGCTTTCTTT
>TRBJ2-7|.|TRBV6-6|TRBD2
CASTPLAGMREQYF
TGTGCCAGCACCCCTTTAGCGGGAATGAGGGAGCAGTACTTC
>TRBJ2-2|.|TRBV15|TRBD2
CATSRDRTSGRAGELFF
TGTGCCACCAGCAGAGATCGGACTAGCGGGAGGGCCGGGGAGCTGTTTTTT
>TRBJ2-2|.|TRBV10-1|TRBD1
CASSGSIGTGTGNTGELFF
TGCGCCAGCAGTGGGAGTATCGGAACCGGGACAGGGAACACCGGGGAGCTGTTTTTT
>TRBJ1-2|.|TRBV13|.
CASSSKAKGSGAYTF
TGTGCCAGCAGCTCCAAGGCGAAAGGGTCAGGGGCTTACACCTTC
>TRBJ2-2|.|TRBV5-8|.
CASSLVVVDTGELFF
TGTGCCAGCAGCTTGGTAGTAGTGGACACCGGGGAGCTGTTTTTT
>TRBJ2-7|.|TRBV10-1|TRBD2
CASSETTSGLTYEQYF
TGCGCCAGCAGTGAGACAACTAGCGGCCTAACCTACGAGCAGTACTTC
>TRBJ2-5|.|TRBV5-1|.
CASSFGSQETQYF
TGCGCCAGCAGCTTTGGGAGTCAAGAGACCCAGTACTTC
>TRBJ2-5|.|TRBV7-6|.
CASSLALSGQETQYF
TGTGCCAGCAGCTTAGCTCTTAGCGGCCAAGAGACCCAGTACTTC
>TRBJ2-2|.|TRBV7-2|TRBD1
CASSLAGTGGKSGELFF
TGTGCCAGCAGCTTAGCTGGGACAGGGGGCAAGTCCGGGGAGCTGTTTTTT
>TRBJ2-1|.|TRBV15|.
CATSRAGRNSYNEQFF
TGTGCCACCAGCAGAGCAGGCAGAAACTCCTACAATGAGCAGTTCTTC
>TRBJ1-3|.|TRBV11-2|TRBD1
CASSTYRGTGNTIYF
TGTGCCAGCAGTACTTACAGGGGGACTGGAAACACCATATATTTT
>TRBJ1-6|few|TRBV5-5|.
CASSRFGQSNSPLHF
TGTGCCAGCAGCCGGTTTGGACAGAGTAATTCACCCCTCCACTTT
>TRBJ1-2|.|TRBV5-1|TRBD1
CASSPGDRNYGYTF
TGCGCCAGCAGCCCAGGGGACAGAAACTATGGCTACACCTTC
>TRBJ1-1|.|TRBV10-1|.
CASSESPAGALNTEAFF
TGCGCCAGCAGTGAGTCACCGGCAGGGGCGTTGAACACTGAAGCTTTCTTT
>TRBJ1-3|.|TRBV6-6|.
CASSYSTGVGNTIYF
TGTGCCAGCAGTTACTCGACGGGAGTCGGAAACACCATATATTTT
>TRBJ1-3|.|TRBV14|TRBD1
CASSQVTDREDSGNTIYF
TGTGCCAGCAGCCAAGTCACGGACAGGGAAGACTCTGGAAACACCATATATTTT
>TRBJ2-2|.|TRBV7-9|.
CASSSPVTFRYTGELFF
TGTGCCAGCAGCTCCCCTGTTACCTTCCGGTACACCGGGGAGCTGTTTTTT
>TRBJ2-3|.|TRBV5-1|TRBD1
CASSPTGAETQYF
TGCGCCAGCAGCCCTACAGGGGCCGAAACGCAGTATTTT
>TRBJ2-7|.|TRBV11-2|.
CASSLDSGETYEQYF
TGTGCCAGCAGCTTAGATTCAGGGGAAACCTACGAGCAGTACTTC
>TRBJ1-5|.|TRBV9|TRBD1
CASSATGNNQPQHF
TGTGCCAGCAGCGCGACAGGGAACAATCAGCCCCAGCATTTT
>TRBJ1-1|.|TRBV7-3|.
CASSLEGGTLNTEAFF
TGTGCCAGCAGCTTAGAGGGCGGCACCCTCAACACTGAAGCTTTCTTT
>TRBJ2-6|.|TRBV29-1|.
CSVEGRYDKAGANVLTF
TGCAGCGTTGAAGGACGATATGACAAGGCTGGGGCCAACGTCCTGACTTTC
>TRBJ1-1|.|TRBV18|.
CASSNRDYMNTEAFF
TGTGCCAGCTCAAACCGGGACTATATGAACACTGAAGCTTTCTTT
>TRBJ2-7|.|TRBV9|.
CASSVAAGTYEQYF
TGTGCCAGCAGCGTAGCGGCGGGAACCTACGAGCAGTACTTC
>TRBJ2-3|.|TRBV6-5|.
CASSYSLSTDTQYF
TGTGCCAGCAGTTACTCCCTATCCACAGATACGCAGTATTTT